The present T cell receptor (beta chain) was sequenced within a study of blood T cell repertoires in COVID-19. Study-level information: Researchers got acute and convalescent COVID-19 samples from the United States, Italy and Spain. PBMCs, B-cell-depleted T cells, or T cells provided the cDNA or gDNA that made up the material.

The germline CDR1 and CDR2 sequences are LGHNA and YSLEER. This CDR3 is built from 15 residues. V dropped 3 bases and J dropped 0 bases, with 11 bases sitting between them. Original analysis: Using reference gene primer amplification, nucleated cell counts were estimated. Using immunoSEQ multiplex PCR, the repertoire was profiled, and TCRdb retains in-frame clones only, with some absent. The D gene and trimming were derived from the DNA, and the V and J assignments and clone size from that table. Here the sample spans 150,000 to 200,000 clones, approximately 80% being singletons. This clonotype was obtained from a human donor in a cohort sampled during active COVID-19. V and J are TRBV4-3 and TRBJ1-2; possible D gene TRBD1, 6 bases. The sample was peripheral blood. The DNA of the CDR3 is TGCGCCAGCAGCCAGGGGGCAGGGACTAACTATGGCTACACCTTC. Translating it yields CASSQGAGTNYGYTF.